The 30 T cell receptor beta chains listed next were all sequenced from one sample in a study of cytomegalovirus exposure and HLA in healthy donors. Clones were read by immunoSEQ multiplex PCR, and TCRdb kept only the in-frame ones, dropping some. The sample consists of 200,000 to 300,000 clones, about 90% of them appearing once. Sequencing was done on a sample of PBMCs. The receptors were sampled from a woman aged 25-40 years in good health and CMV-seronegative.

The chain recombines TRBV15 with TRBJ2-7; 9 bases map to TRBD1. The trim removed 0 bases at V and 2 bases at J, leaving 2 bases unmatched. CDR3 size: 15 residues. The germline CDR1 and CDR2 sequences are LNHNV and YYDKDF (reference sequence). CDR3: CATSRDWTGAYEQYF. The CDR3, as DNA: TGTGCCACCAGCAGAGATTGGACAGGGGCCTACGAGCAGTACTTC.

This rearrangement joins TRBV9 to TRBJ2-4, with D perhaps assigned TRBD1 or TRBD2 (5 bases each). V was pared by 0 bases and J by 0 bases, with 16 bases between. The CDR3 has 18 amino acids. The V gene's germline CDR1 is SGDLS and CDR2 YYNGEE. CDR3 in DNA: TGTGCCAGCAGCGTAGGGTTTAGTGGGACCCGAGCCAAAAACATTCAGTACTTC. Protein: CASSVGFSGTRAKNIQYF.

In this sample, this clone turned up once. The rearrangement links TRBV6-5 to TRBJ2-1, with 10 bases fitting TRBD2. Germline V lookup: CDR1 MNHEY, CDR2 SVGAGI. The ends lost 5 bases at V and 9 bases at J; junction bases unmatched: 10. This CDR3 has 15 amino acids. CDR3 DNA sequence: TGTGCCAGCAGTCCCCAACCACTAGCGGGGACTGAGCAGTTCTTC. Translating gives CASSPQPLAGTEQFF.

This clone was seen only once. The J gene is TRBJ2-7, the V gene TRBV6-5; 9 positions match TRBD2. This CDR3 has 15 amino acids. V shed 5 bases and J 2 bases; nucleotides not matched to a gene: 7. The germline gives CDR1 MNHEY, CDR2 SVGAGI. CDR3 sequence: CASSHSGSVPYEQYF. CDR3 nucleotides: TGTGCCAGCAGTCATAGCGGGAGTGTACCCTACGAGCAGTACTTC.

CDR3 DNA: TGTGCCAGCAGCTTAGCGCCCGGGGAAAAATTGACGCAGTATTTT. It codes for CASSLAPGEKLTQYF. The chain uses TRBV7-8 and TRBJ2-3, with D possibly TRBD2 on 5 matching bases. With 0 bases removed from V and 9 bases from J, the gap between germline ends came to 16 bases. This CDR3 region has 15 residues. CDR1 and CDR2 from the germline V gene are SGHVS and FQNEAQ.

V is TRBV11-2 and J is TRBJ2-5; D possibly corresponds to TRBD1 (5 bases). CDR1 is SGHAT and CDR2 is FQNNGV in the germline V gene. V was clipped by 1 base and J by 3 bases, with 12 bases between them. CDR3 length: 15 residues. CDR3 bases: TGTGCCAGCAGCTTAGGGGGCTTGGGTAAAGAGACCCAGTACTTC. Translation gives CASSLGGLGKETQYF.

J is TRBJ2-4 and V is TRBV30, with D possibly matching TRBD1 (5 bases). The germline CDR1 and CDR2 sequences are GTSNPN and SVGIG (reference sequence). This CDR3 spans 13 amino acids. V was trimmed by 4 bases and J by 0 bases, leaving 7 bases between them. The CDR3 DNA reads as TGTGCCTGGAATACAGGAGCCAAAAACATTCAGTACTTC. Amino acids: CAWNTGAKNIQYF.

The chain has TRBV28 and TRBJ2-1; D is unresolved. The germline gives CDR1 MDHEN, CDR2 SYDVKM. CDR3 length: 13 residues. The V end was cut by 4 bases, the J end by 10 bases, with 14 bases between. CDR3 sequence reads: CASSSINRLEQFF. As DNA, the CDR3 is TGTGCCAGCAGTTCAATCAATCGGTTGGAGCAGTTCTTC.

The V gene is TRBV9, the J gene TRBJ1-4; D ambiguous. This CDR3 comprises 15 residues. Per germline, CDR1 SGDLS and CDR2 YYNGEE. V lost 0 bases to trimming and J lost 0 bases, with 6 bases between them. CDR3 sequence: CASSVDVTTNEKLFF. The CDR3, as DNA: TGTGCCAGCAGCGTAGACGTTACAACTAATGAAAAACTGTTTTTT.

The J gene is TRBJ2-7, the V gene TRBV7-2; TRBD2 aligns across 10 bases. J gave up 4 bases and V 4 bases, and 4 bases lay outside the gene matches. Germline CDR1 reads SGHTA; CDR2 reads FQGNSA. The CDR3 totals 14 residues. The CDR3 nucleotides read TGTGCCAGCAGCTATACTAGCGGGATGTACGAGCAGTACTTC. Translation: CASSYTSGMYEQYF.

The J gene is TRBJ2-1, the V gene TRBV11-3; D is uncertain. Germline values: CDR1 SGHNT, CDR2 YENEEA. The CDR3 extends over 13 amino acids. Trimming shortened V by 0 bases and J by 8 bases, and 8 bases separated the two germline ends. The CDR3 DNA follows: TGTGCCAGCAGCTTAGAACCAGGTCATGAGCAGTTCTTC. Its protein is CASSLEPGHEQFF.

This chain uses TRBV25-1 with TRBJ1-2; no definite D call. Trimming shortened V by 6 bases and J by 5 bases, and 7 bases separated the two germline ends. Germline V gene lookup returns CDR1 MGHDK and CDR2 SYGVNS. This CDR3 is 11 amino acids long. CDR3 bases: TGTGCCAGCAGAGGTGGGTATGGCTACACCTTC. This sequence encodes CASRGGYGYTF.

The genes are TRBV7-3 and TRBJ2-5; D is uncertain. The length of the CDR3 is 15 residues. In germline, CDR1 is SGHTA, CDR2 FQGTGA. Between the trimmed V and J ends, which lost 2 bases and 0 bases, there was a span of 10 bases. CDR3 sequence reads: CASSLYESNQETQYF. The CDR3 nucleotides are TGTGCCAGCAGCTTATACGAGAGCAACCAAGAGACCCAGTACTTC.

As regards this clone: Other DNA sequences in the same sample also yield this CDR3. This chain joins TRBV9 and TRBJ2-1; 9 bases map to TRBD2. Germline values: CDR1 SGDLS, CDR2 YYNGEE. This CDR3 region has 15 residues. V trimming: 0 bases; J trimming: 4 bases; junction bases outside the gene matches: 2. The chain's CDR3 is CASSVVAGGYNEQFF. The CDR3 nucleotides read TGTGCCAGCAGCGTAGTGGCGGGAGGGTACAATGAGCAGTTCTTC.

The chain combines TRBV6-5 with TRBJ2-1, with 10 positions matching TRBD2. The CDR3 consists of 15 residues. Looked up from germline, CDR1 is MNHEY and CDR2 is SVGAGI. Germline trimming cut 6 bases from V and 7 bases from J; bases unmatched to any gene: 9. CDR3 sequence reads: CASRLGLAGVNEQFF. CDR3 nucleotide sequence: TGTGCCAGCAGGCTTGGTCTAGCGGGAGTAAATGAGCAGTTCTTC.

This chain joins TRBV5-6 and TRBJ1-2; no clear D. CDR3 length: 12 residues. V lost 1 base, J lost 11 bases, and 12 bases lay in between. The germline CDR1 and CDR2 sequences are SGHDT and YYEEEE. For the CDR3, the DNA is TGTGCCAGCAGCTTGTCGACCCGCCGGTACACCTTC. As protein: CASSLSTRRYTF.

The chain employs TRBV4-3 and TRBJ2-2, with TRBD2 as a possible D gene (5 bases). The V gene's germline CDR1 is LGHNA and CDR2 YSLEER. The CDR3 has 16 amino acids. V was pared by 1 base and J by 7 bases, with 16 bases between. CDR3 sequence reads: CASSQVTLGEGGELFF. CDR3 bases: TGCGCCAGCAGCCAAGTGACCCTCGGAGAGGGCGGGGAGCTGTTTTTT.

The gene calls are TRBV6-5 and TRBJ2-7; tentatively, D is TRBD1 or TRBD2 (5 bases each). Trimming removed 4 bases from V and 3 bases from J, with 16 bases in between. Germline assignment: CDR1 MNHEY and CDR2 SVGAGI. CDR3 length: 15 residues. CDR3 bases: TGTGCCAGCAGTTGGTCCGGGGACCAGGGCTACGAGCAGTACTTC. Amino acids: CASSWSGDQGYEQYF.

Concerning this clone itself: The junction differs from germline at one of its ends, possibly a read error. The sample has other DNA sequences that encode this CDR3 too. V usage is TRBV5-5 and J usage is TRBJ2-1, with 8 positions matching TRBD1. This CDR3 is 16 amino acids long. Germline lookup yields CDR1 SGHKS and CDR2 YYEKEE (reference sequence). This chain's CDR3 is CASSQDSGTGSNEQFF. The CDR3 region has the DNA TGCGCCAGCAGCCAAGACTCTGGGACAGGAAGTAATGAGCAGTTCTTC.

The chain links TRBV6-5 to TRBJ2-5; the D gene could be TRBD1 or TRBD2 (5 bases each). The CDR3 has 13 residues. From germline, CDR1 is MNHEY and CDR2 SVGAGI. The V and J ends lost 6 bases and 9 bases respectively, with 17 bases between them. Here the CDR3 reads CASRNRLRGSQYF. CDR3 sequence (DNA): TGTGCCAGCAGGAACAGGCTACGGGGTTCCCAGTACTTC.

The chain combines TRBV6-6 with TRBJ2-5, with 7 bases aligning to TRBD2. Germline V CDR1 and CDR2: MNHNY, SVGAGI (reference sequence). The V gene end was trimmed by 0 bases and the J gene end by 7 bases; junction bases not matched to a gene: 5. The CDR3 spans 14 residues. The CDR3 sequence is CASSYSWGGGTQYF. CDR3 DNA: TGTGCCAGCAGTTACTCGTGGGGCGGGGGGACCCAGTACTTC.

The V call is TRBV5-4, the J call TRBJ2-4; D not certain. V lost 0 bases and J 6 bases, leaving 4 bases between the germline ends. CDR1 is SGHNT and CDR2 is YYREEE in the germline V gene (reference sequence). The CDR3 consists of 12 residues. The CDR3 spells CASSLDRNIQYF. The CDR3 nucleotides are TGTGCCAGCAGCTTGGACAGAAACATTCAGTACTTC. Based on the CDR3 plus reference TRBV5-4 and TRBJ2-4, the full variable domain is ETGVTQSPTHLIKTRGQQVTLRCSSQSGHNTVSWYQQALGQGPQFIFQYYREEENGRGNFPPRFSGLQFPNYSSELNVNALELDDSALYLCASSLDRNIQYFGAGTRLSVL.

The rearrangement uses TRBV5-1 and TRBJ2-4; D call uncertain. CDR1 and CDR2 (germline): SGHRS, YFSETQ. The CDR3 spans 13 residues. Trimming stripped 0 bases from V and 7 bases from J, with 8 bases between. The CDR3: CASSLDPKNIQYF. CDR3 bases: TGCGCCAGCAGCTTGGACCCGAAGAACATTCAGTACTTC.

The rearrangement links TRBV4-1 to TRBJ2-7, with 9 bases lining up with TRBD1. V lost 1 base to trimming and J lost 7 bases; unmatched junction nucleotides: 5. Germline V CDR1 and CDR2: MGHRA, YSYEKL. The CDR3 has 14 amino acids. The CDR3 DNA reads TGCGCCAGCAGCCAAGGGGACAGGGCTTTAGAGCAGTACTTC. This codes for CASSQGDRALEQYF.

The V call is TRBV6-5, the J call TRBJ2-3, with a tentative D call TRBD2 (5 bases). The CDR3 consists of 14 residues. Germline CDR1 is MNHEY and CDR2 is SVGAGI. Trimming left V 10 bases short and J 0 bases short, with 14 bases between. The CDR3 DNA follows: TGTGCCACCGAGGACGGCGGGAGCACAGATACGCAGTATTTT. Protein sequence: CATEDGGSTDTQYF.

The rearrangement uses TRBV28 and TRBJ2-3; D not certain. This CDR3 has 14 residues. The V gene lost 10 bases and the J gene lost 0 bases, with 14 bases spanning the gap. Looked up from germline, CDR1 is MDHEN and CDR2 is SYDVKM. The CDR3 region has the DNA TGTGCCACCGGGTGGCGACCTAGCACAGATACGCAGTATTTT. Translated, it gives CATGWRPSTDTQYF.

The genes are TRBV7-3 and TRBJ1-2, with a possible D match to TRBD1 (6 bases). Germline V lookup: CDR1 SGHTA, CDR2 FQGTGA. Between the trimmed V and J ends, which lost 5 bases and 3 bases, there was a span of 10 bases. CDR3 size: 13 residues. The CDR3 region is CASSKSGDYGYTF. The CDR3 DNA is TGTGCCAGCAGCAAATCAGGGGACTATGGCTACACCTTC.

CDR3 region: CASSLGDYYNEQFF. CDR3 in DNA: TGTGCCAGCAGCTTAGGAGACTATTACAATGAGCAGTTCTTC. This chain links TRBV13 with TRBJ2-1, with a possible D match to TRBD2 (5 bases). Trimming stripped 0 bases from V and 4 bases from J, with 7 bases between. Germline values: CDR1 PRHDT, CDR2 FYEKMQ (reference sequence). The length of the CDR3 is 14 residues.

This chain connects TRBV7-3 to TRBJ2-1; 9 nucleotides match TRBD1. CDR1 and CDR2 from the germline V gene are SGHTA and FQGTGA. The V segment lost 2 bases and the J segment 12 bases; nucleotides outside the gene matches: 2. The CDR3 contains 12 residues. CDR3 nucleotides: TGTGCCAGCAGCTTATCGGGACAGGGGCAGTTCTTC. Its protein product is CASSLSGQGQFF.

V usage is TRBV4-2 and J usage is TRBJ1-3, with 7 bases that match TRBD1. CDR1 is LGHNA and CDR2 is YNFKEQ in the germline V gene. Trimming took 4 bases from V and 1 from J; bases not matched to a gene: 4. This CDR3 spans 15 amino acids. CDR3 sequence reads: CASSPTGVSGNTIYF. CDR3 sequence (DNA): TGTGCCAGCAGCCCCACAGGGGTTTCTGGAAACACCATATATTTT.